This T cell receptor beta chain was captured in a study of beta chain features in type 1 diabetes. Expressed TCRB transcripts were sequenced because the isolated RNA had all been reverse transcribed beforehand. Sequencing used immunoSEQ multiplex PCR; TCRdb keeps in-frame clones, though not all of them. The sample holds 900,000 or so clones, 15% to 20% seen once. Findings and limits, study-wide: Sequencing from cDNA could over-represent high-TCR-expressing cells. PCR might favor shorter templates, equally in patients and controls.

Isolation of CD4+ naive, central memory, regulatory and stem cell-like memory cells was achieved by sorting via CD45RO/CCR7/CD25/CD127/CD95/CD27. This clone was seen more than once but under ten times. Its antigen remains unknown. The CDR3 contains 16 residues. Germline V gives CDR1 SGDLS, CDR2 YYNGEE. V shed 1 base, J shed 9 bases, and the junction held 13 bases outside the gene matches. The J gene is TRBJ1-5, the V gene TRBV9; 7 bases are a match to TRBD1. The specimen sequenced was naive CD4+ T cells from blood. This receptor was obtained from a woman younger than 35 in good health. CDR3 coding DNA: TGTGCCAGCAGCGTATTAATTCAGGGGGGGTCTAGGCCCCAGCATTTT. It encodes CASSVLIQGGSRPQHF. Combining the CDR3 with reference TRBV9 and TRBJ1-5 gives the whole variable domain DSGVTQTPKHLITATGQRVTLRCSPRSGDLSVYWYQQSLDQGLQFLIQYYNGEERAKGNILERFSAQQFPDLHSELNLSSLELGDSALYFCASSVLIQGGSRPQHFGDGTRLSIL.